This T cell receptor (beta chain) was sequenced in a study of CD8+ T cells in alopecia areata. For the study at large: Oral tofacitinib, 5 to 10 mg twice daily, was given in an open-label trial. Severity scores in treated patients reflected the percentage of scalp affected.

CDR1 and CDR2 from the germline V gene are GTSNPN and SVGIG (reference sequence). V dropped 2 bases and J dropped 4; count of bases not matched to a gene: 14. This CDR3 is 18 amino acids long. Reverse transcription of extracted RNA yielded cDNA, which provided the sequencing template. Measured with immunoSEQ multiplex PCR; TCRdb has only the in-frame clones, and not every one. In the table there are about 200,000 clones, around two fifths of which are singletons. Treatment meaning: oral pan-JAK inhibitor, 5-10 mg twice daily. Researchers picked out CD4+ and CD8+ T cells from PBMCs by sorting. The V call is TRBV30, the J call TRBJ1-5; TRBD1 aligns across 10 bases. The receptor comes from a human donor with alopecia areata. This specimen consisted of CD4+ T cells sorted from blood, obtained around week 30, from a patient treated with tofacitinib. The CDR3: CAWSPLRHRTGGNQPQHF. The CDR3, as DNA: TGTGCCTGGAGTCCACTCCGTCATAGGACAGGGGGAAATCAGCCCCAGCATTTT.